This TCR beta chain was identified during a study of vaccination and CD4 T cells after COVID-19. Germline-derived CDR1 and CDR2 are MRHNA and SNTAGT. Trimming stripped 4 bases from V and 0 bases from J, with 10 bases between. The CDR3 consists of 15 residues. The Oncomine TCR Beta short-read assay sequenced DNA from cultured CD4+ T cells. Each CDR3 protein gets one entry after TCRdb re-called the PCR reads with MiXCR. The top ten hold roughly 8% of the sample, which has roughly 14,000 distinct CDR3 sequences, about 50% seen once. Noted treatment: 10-day PBMC culture with coronavirus spike peptide pools or control peptides (ViraFEST assay). This clonotype was seen a few times. Its antigen is still unknown.

This chain joins TRBV6-4 and TRBJ1-5; D remains ambiguous. Sequencing was performed on CD4+ T cells from blood, cultured in vitro, taken before SARS-CoV-2 vaccination. The clonotype originates from a human donor who had recovered from COVID-19. CDR3 residues: CASSAGPDSNQPQHF. In DNA, the CDR3 is TGTGCCAGCAGTGCGGGTCCAGATAGCAATCAGCCCCAGCATTTT.